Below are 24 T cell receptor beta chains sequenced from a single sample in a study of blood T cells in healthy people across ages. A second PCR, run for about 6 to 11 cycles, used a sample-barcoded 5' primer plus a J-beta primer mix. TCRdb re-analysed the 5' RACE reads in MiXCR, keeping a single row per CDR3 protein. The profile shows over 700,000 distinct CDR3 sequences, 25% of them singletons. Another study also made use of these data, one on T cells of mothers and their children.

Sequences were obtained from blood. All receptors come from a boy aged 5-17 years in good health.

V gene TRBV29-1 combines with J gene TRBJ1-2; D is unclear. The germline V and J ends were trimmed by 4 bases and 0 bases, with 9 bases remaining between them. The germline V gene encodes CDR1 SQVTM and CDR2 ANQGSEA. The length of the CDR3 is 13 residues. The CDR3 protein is CSVVTLANYGYTF. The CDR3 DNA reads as TGCAGCGTTGTCACTTTAGCTAACTATGGCTACACCTTC.

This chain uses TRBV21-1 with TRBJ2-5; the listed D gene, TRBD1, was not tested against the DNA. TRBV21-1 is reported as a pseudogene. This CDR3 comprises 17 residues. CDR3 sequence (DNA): TGTGCCAGCAGCCCCATCGGGACAGCGAAACGACAAGAGACCCAGTACTTC. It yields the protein CASSPIGTAKRQETQYF.

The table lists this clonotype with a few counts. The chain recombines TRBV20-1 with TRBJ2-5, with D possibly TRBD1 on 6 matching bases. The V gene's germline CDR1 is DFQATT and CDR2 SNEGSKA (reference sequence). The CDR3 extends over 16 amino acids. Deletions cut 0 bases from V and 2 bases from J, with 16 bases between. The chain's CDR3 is CSARDFPRGAQETQYF. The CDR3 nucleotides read TGCAGTGCTAGAGACTTCCCCAGGGGAGCGCAAGAGACCCAGTACTTC.

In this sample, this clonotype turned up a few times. Here the CDR3 DNA reads TGTGCCATCAGTGCGGGGGACCCTGGCTACACCTTC. It is translated as CAISAGDPGYTF. The chain employs TRBV10-3 and TRBJ1-2; a possible D gene is TRBD1 (5 bases). Germline V lookup: CDR1 ENHRY, CDR2 SYGVKD. The V end was cut by 4 bases, the J end by 7 bases, with 10 bases between. The CDR3 is 12 amino acids.

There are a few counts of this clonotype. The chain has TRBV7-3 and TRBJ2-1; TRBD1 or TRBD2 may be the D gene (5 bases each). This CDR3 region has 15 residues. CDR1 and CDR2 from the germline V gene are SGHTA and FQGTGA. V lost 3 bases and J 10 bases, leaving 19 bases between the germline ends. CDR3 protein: CASSLGLAVVGEQFF. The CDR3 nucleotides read TGTGCCAGCAGCTTGGGGCTAGCAGTGGTAGGGGAGCAGTTCTTC.

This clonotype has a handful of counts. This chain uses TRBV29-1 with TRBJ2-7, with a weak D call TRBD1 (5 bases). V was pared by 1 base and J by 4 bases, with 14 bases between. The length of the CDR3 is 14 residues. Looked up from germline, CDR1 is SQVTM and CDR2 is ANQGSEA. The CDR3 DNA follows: TGCAGCGTTGAAGTGCCCATGGGGCAATACGAGCAGTACTTC. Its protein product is CSVEVPMGQYEQYF.

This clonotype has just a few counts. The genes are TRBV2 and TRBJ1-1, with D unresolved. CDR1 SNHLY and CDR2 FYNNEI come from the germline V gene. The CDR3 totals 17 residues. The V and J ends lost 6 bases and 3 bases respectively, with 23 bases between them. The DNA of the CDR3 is TGTGCCAGCAGAGCTGAGTACGGAGAGGGAGTGGACACTGAAGCTTTCTTT. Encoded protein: CASRAEYGEGVDTEAFF.

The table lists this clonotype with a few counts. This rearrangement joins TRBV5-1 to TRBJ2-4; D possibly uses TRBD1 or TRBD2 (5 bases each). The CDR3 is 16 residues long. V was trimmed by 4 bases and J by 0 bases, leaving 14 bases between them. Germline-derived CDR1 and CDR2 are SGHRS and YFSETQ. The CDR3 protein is CASSPGLRGAKNIQYF. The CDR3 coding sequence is TGCGCCAGCAGCCCCGGACTGAGGGGAGCCAAAAACATTCAGTACTTC.

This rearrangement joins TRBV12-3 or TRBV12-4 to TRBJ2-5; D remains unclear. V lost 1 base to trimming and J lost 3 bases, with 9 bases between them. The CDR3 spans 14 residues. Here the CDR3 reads CASSLGNREETQYF. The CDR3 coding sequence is TGTGCCAGCAGTTTAGGCAACCGGGAAGAGACCCAGTACTTC.

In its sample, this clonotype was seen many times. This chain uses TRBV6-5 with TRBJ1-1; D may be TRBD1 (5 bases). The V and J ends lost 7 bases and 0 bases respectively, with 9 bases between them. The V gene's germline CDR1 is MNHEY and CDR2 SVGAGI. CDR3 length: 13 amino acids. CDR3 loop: CASTGGLNTEAFF. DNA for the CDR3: TGTGCCAGCACCGGGGGTCTGAACACTGAAGCTTTCTTT.

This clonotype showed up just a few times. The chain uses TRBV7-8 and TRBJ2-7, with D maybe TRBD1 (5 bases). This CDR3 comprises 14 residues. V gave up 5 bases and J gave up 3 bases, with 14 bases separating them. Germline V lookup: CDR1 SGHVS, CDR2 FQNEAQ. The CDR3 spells CASSDAGIGYEQYF. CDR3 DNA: TGTGCCAGCAGCGATGCAGGGATAGGCTACGAGCAGTACTTC.

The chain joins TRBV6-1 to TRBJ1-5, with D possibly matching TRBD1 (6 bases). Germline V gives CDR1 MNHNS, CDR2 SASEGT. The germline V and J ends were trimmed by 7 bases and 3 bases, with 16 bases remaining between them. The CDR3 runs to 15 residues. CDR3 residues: CASTEGGSINQPQHF. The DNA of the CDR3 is TGTGCCAGCACGGAAGGGGGGAGTATCAATCAGCCCCAGCATTTT.

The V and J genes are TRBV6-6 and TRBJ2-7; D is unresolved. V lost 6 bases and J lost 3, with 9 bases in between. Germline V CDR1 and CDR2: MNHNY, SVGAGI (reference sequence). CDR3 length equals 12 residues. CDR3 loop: CASSGPHYEQYF. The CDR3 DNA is TGTGCCAGCAGCGGCCCCCACTACGAGCAGTACTTC.

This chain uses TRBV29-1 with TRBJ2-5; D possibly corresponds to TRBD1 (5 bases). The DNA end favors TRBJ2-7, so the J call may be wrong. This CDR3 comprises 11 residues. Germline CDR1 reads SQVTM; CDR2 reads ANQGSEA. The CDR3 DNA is TGCAGCGTTTTAGGGGAAAACGAGCAGTACTTC. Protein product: CSVLGENEQYF.

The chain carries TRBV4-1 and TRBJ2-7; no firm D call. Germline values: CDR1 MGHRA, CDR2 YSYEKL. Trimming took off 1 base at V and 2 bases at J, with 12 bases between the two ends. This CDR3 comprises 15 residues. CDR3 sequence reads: CASSQGVNGAYEQYF. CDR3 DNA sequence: TGCGCCAGCAGCCAAGGGGTCAATGGCGCCTACGAGCAGTACTTC.

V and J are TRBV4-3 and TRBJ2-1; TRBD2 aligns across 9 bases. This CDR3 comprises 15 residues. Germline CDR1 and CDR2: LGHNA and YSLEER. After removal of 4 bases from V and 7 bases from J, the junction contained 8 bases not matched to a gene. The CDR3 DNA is TGCGCCAGCAGCCCGGATAGCGGGGGACGTAATGAGCAGTTCTTC. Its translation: CASSPDSGGRNEQFF.

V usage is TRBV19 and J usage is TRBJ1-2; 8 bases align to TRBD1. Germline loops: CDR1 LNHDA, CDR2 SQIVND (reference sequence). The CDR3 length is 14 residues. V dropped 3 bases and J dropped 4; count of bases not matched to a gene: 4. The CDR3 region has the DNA TGTGCCAGTAGTATGACAGGGGATCGCTATGGCTACACCTTC. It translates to CASSMTGDRYGYTF.

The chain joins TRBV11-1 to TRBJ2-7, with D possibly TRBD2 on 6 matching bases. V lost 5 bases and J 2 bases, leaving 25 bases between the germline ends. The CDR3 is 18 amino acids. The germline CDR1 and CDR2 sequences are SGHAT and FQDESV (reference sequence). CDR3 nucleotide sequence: TGTGCCAGCAGCACAACTAAAGGCGGGACTGATGACACCTACGAGCAGTACTTC. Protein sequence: CASSTTKGGTDDTYEQYF.

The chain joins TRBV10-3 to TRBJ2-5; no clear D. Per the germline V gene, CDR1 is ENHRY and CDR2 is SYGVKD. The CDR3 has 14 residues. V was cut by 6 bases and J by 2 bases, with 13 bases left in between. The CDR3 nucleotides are TGTGCCATCAGAAATTCAGAACAACAAGAGACCCAGTACTTC. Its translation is CAIRNSEQQETQYF.

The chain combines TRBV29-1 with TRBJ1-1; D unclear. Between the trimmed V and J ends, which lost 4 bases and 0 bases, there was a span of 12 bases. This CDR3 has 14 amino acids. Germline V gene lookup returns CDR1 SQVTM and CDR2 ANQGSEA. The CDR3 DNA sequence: TGCAGCGTTGTAGCTCTTTCGTTGAACACTGAAGCTTTCTTT. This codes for CSVVALSLNTEAFF.

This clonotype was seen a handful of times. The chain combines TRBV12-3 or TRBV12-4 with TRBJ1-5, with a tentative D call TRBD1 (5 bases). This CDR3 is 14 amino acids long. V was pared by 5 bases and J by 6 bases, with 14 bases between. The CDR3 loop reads CASSVQGPGQPQHF. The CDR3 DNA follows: TGTGCCAGCAGTGTTCAGGGACCCGGTCAGCCCCAGCATTTT.

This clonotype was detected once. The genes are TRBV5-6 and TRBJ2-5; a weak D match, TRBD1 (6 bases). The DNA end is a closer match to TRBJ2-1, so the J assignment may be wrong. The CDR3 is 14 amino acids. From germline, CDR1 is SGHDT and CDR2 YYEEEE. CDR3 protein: CASSYKTGRDEQFF. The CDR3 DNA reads TGTGCCAGCAGCTACAAGACAGGACGGGATGAGCAGTTCTTC.

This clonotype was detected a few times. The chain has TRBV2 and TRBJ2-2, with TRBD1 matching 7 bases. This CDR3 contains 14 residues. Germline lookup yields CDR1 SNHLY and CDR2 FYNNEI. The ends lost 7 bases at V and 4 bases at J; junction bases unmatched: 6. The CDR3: CASIETGPTGELFF. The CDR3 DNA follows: TGTGCCAGCATTGAGACAGGGCCCACCGGGGAGCTGTTTTTT.

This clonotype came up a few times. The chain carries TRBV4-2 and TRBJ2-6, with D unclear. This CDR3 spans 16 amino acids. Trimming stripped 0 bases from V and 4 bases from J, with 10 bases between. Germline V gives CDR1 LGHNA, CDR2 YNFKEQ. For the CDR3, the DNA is TGTGCCAGCAGCCAAGATGAGCCAGGAGGGGCCAACGTCCTGACTTTC. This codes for CASSQDEPGGANVLTF.